These 9 T cell receptor beta chains were all obtained from the same sample, sequenced in a study of human T cells and chemical hapten exposure. TCRdb called the RACE reads again in MiXCR, with one record for every CDR3 protein. The sample has tens of thousands of distinct CDR3 sequences, about 31% seen once. Noted time point: patch test 1, 2 weeks after DPC sensitization. This sample's treatment: therapeutic diphenylcyclopropenone sensitization with weekly scalp DPC. The specimen was whole blood, collected in connection with sensitization to the hapten diphenylcyclopropenone (DPC). Receptors originate from a man between 35 and 55 years old with alopecia areata. Some clones in this sample may be carry-over from other donors' samples.

This clonotype was observed a handful of times. This chain uses TRBV4-2 with TRBJ2-3; TRBD2 matches at 12 bases. CDR3 size: 16 residues. After removal of 4 bases from V and 2 bases from J, the junction contained 4 bases not matched to a gene. Germline CDR1 reads LGHNA; CDR2 reads YNFKEQ. The CDR3 sequence: CASSPTSGRATDTQYF. As DNA, the CDR3 is TGTGCCAGCAGCCCGACTAGCGGGAGAGCCACAGATACGCAGTATTTT.

This clonotype was seen more than once but under ten times. The chain joins TRBV4-2 to TRBJ2-1; 12 bases match TRBD2. V was clipped by 3 bases and J by 14 bases; unmatched bases: 11. The CDR3 consists of 15 residues. Germline V CDR1 and CDR2: LGHNA, YNFKEQ. The CDR3, as DNA: TGTGCCAGCAGCCAGTCTGAGACTAGCGGGAGAGGGAAGTTCTTC. As protein: CASSQSETSGRGKFF.

The chain has TRBV12-3 or TRBV12-4 and TRBJ2-7; 7 bases are shared with TRBD2. J gave up 2 bases and V 6 bases, and 10 bases lay outside the gene matches. The CDR3 length is 15 residues. The CDR3 region has the DNA TGTGCCAGCAGCCCCGCGGCGGGAGAAACCTACGAGCAGTACTTC. As protein: CASSPAAGETYEQYF.

This chain connects TRBV28 to TRBJ2-1; 8 nucleotides align to TRBD1. The V gene's germline CDR1 is MDHEN and CDR2 SYDVKM. Trimming took 4 bases from V and 1 from J; bases not matched to a gene: 9. This CDR3 has 17 residues. The chain's CDR3 is CASSSPQQGVSYNEQFF. CDR3 DNA sequence: TGTGCCAGCAGTTCCCCCCAACAGGGGGTTTCCTACAATGAGCAGTTCTTC.

This clonotype has a handful of counts. The V call is TRBV7-2, the J call TRBJ2-2, with 11 bases matching TRBD2. Germline V gives CDR1 SGHTA, CDR2 FQGNSA. This CDR3 is 18 amino acids long. Trimming cost V 3 bases and J 3 bases; bases outside gene matches: 9. CDR3 in amino acids: CASSFLLAGARDTGELFF. The CDR3 coding sequence is TGTGCCAGCAGCTTTCTACTAGCGGGAGCGCGGGACACCGGGGAGCTGTTTTTT.

This chain connects TRBV6-6 to TRBJ2-7, with D perhaps being TRBD1 or TRBD2 (5 bases each). CDR1 MNHNY and CDR2 SVGAGI come from the germline V gene (reference sequence). With 11 bases removed from V and 0 bases from J, the gap between germline ends came to 14 bases. The CDR3 consists of 13 residues. In nucleotides, the CDR3 is TGTGCCGGCCGGGACGGAGCCTCCTACGAGCAGTACTTC. Its translation: CAGRDGASYEQYF.

This clonotype was seen only a few times. The chain has TRBV14 and TRBJ2-5; D gene unclear. CDR1 is SGHDN, CDR2 FVKESK, per germline. Deletions cut 4 bases from V and 3 bases from J, with 12 bases between. This CDR3 spans 14 amino acids. CDR3 sequence: CASSPRSHEETQYF. CDR3 bases: TGTGCCAGCAGCCCCCGTTCACACGAAGAGACCCAGTACTTC.

This clonotype appeared a few times. This sequence joins TRBV5-6 and TRBJ1-2; weak D call: TRBD1 (5 bases). Germline values: CDR1 SGHDT, CDR2 YYEEEE. Trimming removed 1 base at V and 4 bases at J, with 11 bases between. This CDR3 comprises 14 residues. Written as DNA, the CDR3 is TGTGCCAGCAGCTTGACGGGGCGCCCCTATGGCTACACCTTC. Translated: CASSLTGRPYGYTF.

The chain joins TRBV12-3 or TRBV12-4 to TRBJ1-6; D is unclear. V lost 5 bases, J lost 7 bases, and 6 bases lay in between. The CDR3 loop spans 12 amino acids. The CDR3 DNA is TGTGCCAGCAGTGGTACCAATTCACCCCTCCACTTT. This sequence encodes CASSGTNSPLHF.